The rows below give T cell receptor beta chains drawn from one sample of a study of cytomegalovirus exposure and HLA in healthy donors. Profiling relied on immunoSEQ multiplex PCR, and the TCRdb table lists in-frame clones only, not all of them. The table records some 130,000 clones, about 80% of them present only once. The sample taken for sequencing was PBMCs. All receptors come from a man younger than 45 in good health and CMV-seropositive. The CDR3 runs from the conserved cysteine through the conserved F or W. D genes are given only for firm matches. Only part of the rows carry a size: once, few, many, or a class if the clone is expanded.

TRBV6-1	-	-	TRBJ2-7	TGTGCCAGCAGTGAAGCGCTTCGCGGGGCTTCGCCCTACGAGCAGTACTTC	CASSEALRGASPYEQYF
TRBV1	-	-	TRBJ2-1	TGCACCAGCACCCCCCTTGGGCGCGATGAGCAGTTCTTC	CTSTPLGRDEQFF
TRBV5-5	-	few	TRBJ1-5	TGTGCCAGCAGCTTGGCCCCGGGACCACGGGGGGATCAGCCCCAGCATTTT	CASSLAPGPRGDQPQHF
TRBV6-5	TRBD1	-	TRBJ1-2	TGTGCCACTACTCCGGACAGGGGCCCCTATGGCTACACCTTC	CATTPDRGPYGYTF
TRBV5-6	-	-	TRBJ1-1	TGTGCCAGCAGCTTGTTAAAGCCGAACACTGAAGCTTTCTTT	CASSLLKPNTEAFF
TRBV14	-	-	TRBJ1-1	TGTGCCAGCAGCCAAGAAGAGGCGTACACTGAAGCTTTCTTT	CASSQEEAYTEAFF
TRBV7-2	TRBD1	few	TRBJ2-1	TGTGCCAGCAGCGGACAGGGGTTGGGTGAGCAGTTCTTC	CASSGQGLGEQFF
TRBV4-1	-	few	TRBJ1-6	TGCGCCAGCAGCCAAGATATTGGGCGCTCCTATAATTCACCCCTCCACTTT	CASSQDIGRSYNSPLHF
TRBV7-6	-	-	TRBJ2-2	TGTGCCAGCAGCTTTTTCGGGACAACGAACACCGGGGAGCTGTTTTTT	CASSFFGTTNTGELFF
TRBV4-2	TRBD2	once	TRBJ2-7	TGTGCCAGCAGCCAAGTGGGCGGGGGCTCCTACGAGCAGTACTTC	CASSQVGGGSYEQYF
TRBV5-1	TRBD2	-	TRBJ2-3	TGCGCCAGCAAGAGGTCTAGCGGGGGGGCCAACACAGATACGCAGTATTTT	CASKRSSGGANTDTQYF
TRBV6-1	-	-	TRBJ2-7	TGTGCCAGCAGTGAACGGGGAGAGCAGTACTTC	CASSERGEQYF
TRBV9	TRBD1	-	TRBJ1-2	TGTGCCAGCAGCGTAGCCGGACAGGGGGACTGGGGCTATGGCTACACCTTC	CASSVAGQGDWGYGYTF
TRBV25-1	-	once	TRBJ2-3	TGTGCCAGCAGTGAAGGGAAGGGGGCGCAGTATTTT	CASSEGKGAQYF
TRBV27	-	-	TRBJ2-7	TGTGCCAGGGAAGTTCGGACAGCCGCCTACGAGCAGTACTTC	CAREVRTAAYEQYF
TRBV5-4	TRBD2	once	TRBJ2-7	TGTGCCAGCAGCTTGATCCGCCCGGGAGGGTACGAGCAGTACTTC	CASSLIRPGGYEQYF
TRBV7-2	-	-	TRBJ1-5	TGTGCCAGCCAGCAGGGTACAGGCAATCAGCCCCAGCATTTT	CASQQGTGNQPQHF
TRBV7-2	TRBD2	-	TRBJ2-7	TGTGCCAGCAGCGATGGACTAGCGGGAGTTGACGAGCAGTACTTC	CASSDGLAGVDEQYF
TRBV5-1	-	-	TRBJ1-2	TGCGCCAGCAGCTTGGCCGTCACAGGGAAAAACTATGGCTACACCTTC	CASSLAVTGKNYGYTF
TRBV9	-	-	TRBJ1-5	TGTGCCAGCAGCTTCGGGGGGCCTAGCAATCAGCCCCAGCATTTT	CASSFGGPSNQPQHF
TRBV9	-	-	TRBJ2-1	TGTGCCAGCAGCGTAGAGTTCCCGAGCTCCTACAATGAGCAGTTCTTC	CASSVEFPSSYNEQFF
TRBV4-1	TRBD1	-	TRBJ2-7	TGCGCCAGCAGCCATGGGACAGGGCCCTTATACGAGCAGTACTTC	CASSHGTGPLYEQYF
TRBV5-6	TRBD2	-	TRBJ2-2	TGTGCCAGCAGCTTTGGGCGGGGGTCCGACACCGGGGAGCTGTTTTTT	CASSFGRGSDTGELFF
TRBV10-2	TRBD1	-	TRBJ2-7	TGCGCCAGCTCGAGACAGGGGGCCGTGGGCGAGCAGTACTTC	CASSRQGAVGEQYF
TRBV11-2	-	-	TRBJ2-3	TGTGCCAGCAGCTTAGCCTCCAGGGGACGGAACACAGATACGCAGTATTTT	CASSLASRGRNTDTQYF
TRBV7-3	-	-	TRBJ2-5	TGTGCCAGCAGCCCCCTTGGCGGGGCCCAAGAGACCCAGTACTTC	CASSPLGGAQETQYF
TRBV21-1	-	-	TRBJ2-7	TGTGCCAGCAGCCCCCCGGGGGGCAGGACTAGCGGGATCTACGAGCAGTACTTC	CASSPPGGRTSGIYEQYF
TRBV7-3	TRBD2	-	TRBJ2-2	TGTGCCAGCAGCCCCGGGGTGGCCGGGAGGACCGGGGAGCTGTTTTTT	CASSPGVAGRTGELFF
TRBV2	-	-	TRBJ1-2	TGTGCCAGCAGTGAAGACCGACTATCCTATGGCTACACCTTC	CASSEDRLSYGYTF
TRBV5-1	TRBD1	-	TRBJ2-7	TGCGCCAGCAGCTTGTCAGGACAGGCTTACGAGCAGTACTTC	CASSLSGQAYEQYF
TRBV18	TRBD2	-	TRBJ2-1	TGTGCCAGCTCACCACTAGCGGGGGGGGACAATGAGCAGTTCTTC	CASSPLAGGDNEQFF
TRBV6-1	TRBD2	-	TRBJ2-1	TGTGCCAGCAGTGAGCGAGGGACTAGCGTTTACAATGAGCAGTTCTTC	CASSERGTSVYNEQFF
TRBV12-5	TRBD2	many	TRBJ2-7	TGTGCTAGTGGTTTGGCCAAGGGGACTAGCGATCGTCAAAACGAGCAGTACTTC	CASGLAKGTSDRQNEQYF
TRBV2	-	-	TRBJ2-7	TGTGCCAGCATAAGGAGGTCCGACGAGCAGTACTTC	CASIRRSDEQYF
TRBV4-2	-	-	TRBJ1-5	TGTGCCAGCAGCCAGGGGCGGGGGGTCGGCAATCAGCCCCAGCATTTT	CASSQGRGVGNQPQHF
TRBV7-7	TRBD2	medium-sized	TRBJ2-1	TGTGCCAGCAGCTTAGCCGGGACTAGCGGAAACAATGAGCAGTTCTTC	CASSLAGTSGNNEQFF
TRBV18	-	-	TRBJ2-6	TGTGCCAGCTCACCTGACATCTCTGGGGCCAACGTCCTGACTTTC	CASSPDISGANVLTF
TRBV4-1	TRBD1	-	TRBJ2-1	TGCGCCAGCAGCCAAGTTCCAGGGGGCGGCTACAATGAGCAGTTCTTC	CASSQVPGGGYNEQFF
TRBV9	TRBD1	-	TRBJ1-4	TGTGCCAGCAGCGCCCGGGACAGGGGGAATGAAAAACTGTTTTTT	CASSARDRGNEKLFF
TRBV4-1	-	-	TRBJ1-1	TGCGCCAGCAGCCAAGACAGGTTCACTGAAGCTTTCTTT	CASSQDRFTEAFF
TRBV6-5	-	-	TRBJ1-1	TGTGCCAGCACCCCCCCCGGGTTGAACACTGAAGCTTTCTTT	CASTPPGLNTEAFF
TRBV7-2	-	few	TRBJ2-7	TGTGCCAGCAGCTTAGAGGGAGGACTCCAGGACGAGCAGTACTTC	CASSLEGGLQDEQYF
TRBV15	-	-	TRBJ2-5	TGTGCCACCAGCAGAGATGGGGCAGGGTCGGTGGAGACCCAGTACTTC	CATSRDGAGSVETQYF
TRBV5-1	TRBD2	-	TRBJ2-1	TGCGCCAGCACCCTAGCGGGGGCATACAATGAGCAGTTCTTC	CASTLAGAYNEQFF
TRBV11-2	-	few	TRBJ2-7	TGTGCCAGCAGCCTCCGGGGCGGGGACGGAAGCTACGAGCAGTACTTC	CASSLRGGDGSYEQYF
TRBV5-6	-	-	TRBJ1-1	TGTGCCAGCAGCTTGGCCGCGGGGGGGCTTTCGGTAGCTTTCTTT	CASSLAAGGLSVAFF
TRBV27	-	-	TRBJ2-6	TGTGCCAGCATGGGGGCTGCTGGGGCCAACGTCCTGACTTTC	CASMGAAGANVLTF
TRBV10-3	-	-	TRBJ2-5	TGTGCCATCAGTGTTGACCAGAGCGGGTCCCAAGAGACCCAGTACTTC	CAISVDQSGSQETQYF